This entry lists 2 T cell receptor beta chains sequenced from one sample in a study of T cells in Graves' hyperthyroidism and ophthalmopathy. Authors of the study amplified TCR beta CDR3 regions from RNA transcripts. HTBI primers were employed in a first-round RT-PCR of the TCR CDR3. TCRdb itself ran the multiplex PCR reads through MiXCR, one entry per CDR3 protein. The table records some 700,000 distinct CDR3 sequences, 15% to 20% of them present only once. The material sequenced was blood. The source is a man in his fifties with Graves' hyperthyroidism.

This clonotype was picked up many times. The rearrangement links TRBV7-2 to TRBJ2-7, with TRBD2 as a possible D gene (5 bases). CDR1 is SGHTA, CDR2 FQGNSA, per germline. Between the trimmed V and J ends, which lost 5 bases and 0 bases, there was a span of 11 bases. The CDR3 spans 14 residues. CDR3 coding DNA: TGTGCCAGCAGCCCCTGGACTGGCTCCTACGAGCAGTACTTC. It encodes CASSPWTGSYEQYF.

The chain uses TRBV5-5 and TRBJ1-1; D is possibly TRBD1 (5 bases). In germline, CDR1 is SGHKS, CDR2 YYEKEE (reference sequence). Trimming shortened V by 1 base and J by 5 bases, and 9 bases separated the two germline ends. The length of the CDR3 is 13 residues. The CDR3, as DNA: TGTGCCAGCAGCTTGAGATGGGGGACTGAAGCTTTCTTT. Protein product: CASSLRWGTEAFF. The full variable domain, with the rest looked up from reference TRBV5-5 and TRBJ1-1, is DAGVTQSPTHLIKTRGQQVTLRCSPISGHKSVSWYQQVLGQGPQFIFQYYEKEERGRGNFPDRFSARQFPNYSSELNVNALLLGDSALYLCASSLRWGTEAFFGQGTRLTVV.